This record concerns one T cell receptor (beta chain) sequence. Antigen: not known. The junction departs from the called germline gene at one end, perhaps through a read error. This record belongs to a study of response to subunit inactivated influenza vaccine. Per germline, CDR1 LGHNA and CDR2 YSLEER. The CDR3 extends over 16 amino acids. Study-wide findings and caveats: Only a handful of new T cells, the authors suggested, are recruited with each seasonal influenza vaccination.

TCRdb re-called the RT-PCR reads through MiXCR, storing one row per CDR3 protein. Of about 180,000 distinct CDR3 sequences in the sample, about 10% were seen once. This clonotype originated in a man aged 45-65 years who received an inactivated influenza vaccine. The sample in question was non-naive T cells sorted from PBMCs, obtained on the day of vaccination. V gene TRBV4-3 combines with J gene TRBJ2-1; D not certain. The CDR3 is CASSQDDVSSYNGQFF. CDR3 sequence (DNA): TGCGCCAGCAGCCAAGATGACGTTAGCTCCTACAATGGGCAGTTCTTC.